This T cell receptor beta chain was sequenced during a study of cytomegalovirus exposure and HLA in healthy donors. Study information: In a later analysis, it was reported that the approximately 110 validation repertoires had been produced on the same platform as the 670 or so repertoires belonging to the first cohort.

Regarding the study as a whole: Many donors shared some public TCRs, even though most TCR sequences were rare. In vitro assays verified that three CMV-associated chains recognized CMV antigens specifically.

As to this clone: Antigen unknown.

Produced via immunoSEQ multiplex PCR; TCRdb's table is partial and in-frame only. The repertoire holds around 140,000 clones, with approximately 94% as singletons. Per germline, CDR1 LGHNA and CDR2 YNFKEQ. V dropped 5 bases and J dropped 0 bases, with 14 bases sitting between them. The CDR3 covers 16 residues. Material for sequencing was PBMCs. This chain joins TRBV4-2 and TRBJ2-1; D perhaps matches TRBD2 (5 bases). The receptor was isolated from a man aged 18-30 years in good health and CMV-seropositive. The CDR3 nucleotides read TGTGCCAGCAGCGGGGAGCGGATGAGCTCCTACAATGAGCAGTTCTTC. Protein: CASSGERMSSYNEQFF.